The rows below give T cell receptor beta chains drawn from one sample of a study of T cell changes during pregnancy in multiple sclerosis. Assay: immunoSEQ multiplex PCR; the TCRdb copy retains only in-frame clones and omits some. The repertoire consists of some 80,000 clones, with around 92% occurring once and the leading ten covering roughly 0.9%. The sample consisted of peripheral blood, taken in the first trimester of pregnancy. These receptors came from a female donor in good health, enrolled as a control in a pregnancy study. The CDR3 runs from the conserved cysteine through the conserved F or W. A D gene is named only where the DNA matches it firmly. Size is stated for part of the rows, as once, few or many counts, or as a class when the clone is expanded.

v_gene,j_gene,abundance,d_gene,CDR3aa,CDR3nt
TRBV28,TRBJ2-7,NA,TRBD2,CASRWGGSSYEQYF,TGTGCCAGCAGGTGGGGCGGGAGCTCCTACGAGCAGTACTTC
TRBV7-2,TRBJ2-1,NA,TRBD2,CASSWGLAGGSEQFF,TGTGCCAGCAGCTGGGGCCTAGCGGGGGGGAGTGAGCAGTTCTTC
TRBV18,TRBJ1-4,NA,TRBD1,CASSPAGTGYEKLFF,TGTGCCAGCTCACCGGCCGGGACAGGCTACGAAAAACTGTTTTTT
TRBV4-1,TRBJ1-2,few,TRBD1,CASSQGDRGRGYTF,TGCGCCAGCAGCCAAGGGGACAGGGGCCGGGGCTACACCTTC
TRBV6-5,TRBJ2-7,NA,TRBD1,CASSYAPGQRSYEQYF,TGTGCCAGCAGTTACGCACCGGGACAGCGGTCCTACGAGCAGTACTTC
TRBV7-8,TRBJ2-5,once,NA,CASSPEWTQYF,TGTGCCAGCAGCCCAGAATGGACCCAGTACTTC
TRBV27,TRBJ1-2,NA,NA,CASSPGAGVHYGYTF,TGTGCCAGCAGCCCCGGGGCAGGGGTTCACTATGGCTACACCTTC
TRBV6-6,TRBJ2-7,few,TRBD1,CASSLSGTGTYEQYF,TGTGCCAGCAGTTTGTCCGGGACAGGGACCTACGAGCAGTACTTC
TRBV4-3,TRBJ2-3,NA,NA,CASSQETGGTDTQYF,TGCGCCAGCAGCCAAGAAACGGGAGGCACAGATACGCAGTATTTT
TRBV28,TRBJ1-2,NA,NA,CASSILPRSDIPSYTF,TGTGCCAGCAGTATACTGCCTCGTTCAGACATCCCTAGCTACACCTTC
TRBV7-2,TRBJ2-7,NA,TRBD2,CASSSTSGGRPAHVYEQYF,TGTGCCAGCAGCTCCACTAGCGGGGGCCGACCCGCTCACGTTTACGAGCAGTACTTC
TRBV28,TRBJ1-2,once,TRBD1,CASREDRVVGYTF,TGTGCCAGCAGGGAGGACAGGGTCGTAGGCTACACCTTC
TRBV5-3,TRBJ2-2,NA,TRBD1,CARSCSTGDVSPGELFF,TGTGCCAGAAGTTGCAGTACAGGGGATGTTTCCCCCGGGGAGCTGTTTTTT
TRBV7-9,TRBJ2-7,NA,NA,CASSFTGSHEQYF,TGTGCCAGCAGCTTTACAGGGAGCCACGAGCAGTACTTC
TRBV6-1,TRBJ1-2,NA,TRBD1,CASRTGGNYGYTF,TGTGCCAGCCGGACAGGGGGCAACTATGGCTACACCTTC
TRBV27,TRBJ2-1,NA,NA,CASSLVRQGGYNEQFF,TGTGCCAGCAGTTTGGTCAGACAGGGAGGATACAATGAGCAGTTCTTC
TRBV6-6,TRBJ1-1,NA,NA,CASSYGGLTEAFF,TGTGCCAGCAGTTACGGGGGACTCACTGAAGCTTTCTTT
TRBV7-2,TRBJ2-5,NA,TRBD1,CASSFDRGETQYF,TGTGCCAGCAGCTTTGACAGGGGAGAGACCCAGTACTTC
TRBV5-8,TRBJ1-5,NA,TRBD1,CASSFRVRQGQPQHF,TGTGCCAGCAGCTTTCGAGTGCGACAGGGCCAGCCCCAGCATTTT
TRBV19,TRBJ1-2,NA,NA,CASSIRTVMGYGYTF,TGTGCCAGTAGTATCCGGACAGTAATGGGATATGGCTACACCTTC
TRBV6-5,TRBJ1-6,NA,NA,CASSRNRFSPLHF,TGTGCCAGCAGTCGGAACAGGTTTTCACCCCTCCACTTT
TRBV7-9,TRBJ2-7,NA,NA,CASSPPSGYEQYF,TGTGCCAGCAGCCCGCCCTCAGGGTACGAGCAGTACTTC
TRBV5-1,TRBJ2-3,NA,TRBD2,CASSRSGAQADTQYF,TGCGCCAGCAGCCGTAGCGGGGCTCAGGCAGATACGCAGTATTTT
TRBV5-1,TRBJ2-1,NA,TRBD2,CASRSTSGGGRYNEQFF,TGCGCCAGCAGGTCGACTAGCGGGGGGGGGAGATACAATGAGCAGTTCTTC
TRBV7-9,TRBJ1-2,NA,TRBD1,CASSLEGRGFGYTF,TGTGCCAGCAGCTTAGAGGGCAGGGGGTTTGGCTACACCTTC
TRBV6-6,TRBJ2-3,NA,NA,CAAKEGGPDTQYF,TGTGCCGCCAAGGAGGGCGGCCCCGATACGCAGTATTTT
TRBV18,TRBJ1-5,NA,TRBD1,CASSPRGQGAGSNQPQHF,TGTGCCAGCTCACCACGGGGACAGGGAGCGGGTAGCAATCAGCCCCAGCATTTT
TRBV23-1,TRBJ1-6,NA,NA,CASSQRAWTVFHSPLHF,TGCGCCAGCAGTCAAAGGGCCTGGACAGTATTTCATTCACCCCTCCACTTT
TRBV27,TRBJ1-1,NA,TRBD1,CASSPLGQGGFNTEAFF,TGTGCCAGCAGTCCATTAGGACAGGGTGGTTTTAACACTGAAGCTTTCTTT
TRBV28,TRBJ2-7,NA,TRBD1,CASTTRGFNEQYF,TGTGCCAGCACTACCAGGGGGTTCAACGAGCAGTACTTC
TRBV14,TRBJ2-6,NA,NA,CASSLHGANVLTF,TGTGCCAGCAGCCTTCATGGGGCCAACGTCCTGACTTTC
TRBV15,TRBJ2-7,NA,TRBD1,CATSRLGTGGSYEQYF,TGTGCCACCAGCAGACTGGGGACAGGGGGCTCCTACGAGCAGTACTTC
TRBV6-4,TRBJ2-3,NA,NA,CASSDPTGTDTQYF,TGTGCCAGCAGTGACCCTACAGGCACAGATACGCAGTATTTT
TRBV6-6,TRBJ1-1,NA,TRBD1,CASSTNRGRTEAFF,TGTGCCAGCAGTACAAACAGGGGGCGGACTGAAGCTTTCTTT
TRBV5-6,TRBJ2-3,NA,TRBD1,CAKRRETGGGTDTQYF,TGTGCCAAAAGGAGAGAGACAGGGGGCGGCACAGATACGCAGTATTTT
TRBV2,TRBJ1-2,NA,NA,CASSGRQGLYGYTF,TGTGCCAGCAGTGGGAGGCAGGGGCTCTATGGCTACACCTTC
TRBV15,TRBJ2-7,NA,NA,CATSSRGVEQYF,TGTGCCACCAGCTCTCGGGGAGTCGAGCAGTACTTC
TRBV6-5,TRBJ1-2,NA,NA,CASRTEIYGYTF,TGTGCCAGCAGGACAGAAATCTATGGCTACACCTTC
TRBV19,TRBJ1-5,NA,TRBD1,CASTPGQGFNSNQPQHF,TGTGCCAGTACCCCGGGACAGGGGTTCAATAGCAATCAGCCCCAGCATTTT
TRBV4-2,TRBJ2-1,few,TRBD2,CASSLRGGTSVNNEQFF,TGTGCCAGCAGCCTAAGGGGCGGGACTAGCGTAAACAATGAGCAGTTCTTC
TRBV12-2,TRBJ1-1,NA,NA,CASRSFLSTVNTEAFF,TGTGCAAGTCGGTCCTTCTTATCAACAGTGAACACTGAAGCTTTCTTT
TRBV18,TRBJ1-2,few,NA,CASSPPRWSNYGYTF,TGTGCCAGCTCACCCCCCCGGTGGTCTAACTATGGCTACACCTTC
TRBV28,TRBJ2-3,NA,TRBD2,CASSRTSGDTQYF,TGTGCCAGCAGTAGAACTAGCGGAGATACGCAGTATTTT
TRBV6-5,TRBJ1-5,NA,NA,CASRRDQRPGPQHF,TGTGCCAGCAGAAGGGATCAGCGGCCAGGGCCCCAGCATTTT
TRBV14,TRBJ2-3,once,NA,CASSQDRRGPGTQYF,TGTGCCAGCAGCCAAGATAGGAGGGGGCCCGGTACGCAGTATTTT
TRBV19,TRBJ1-1,NA,NA,CASSIGRAQNTEAFF,TGTGCCAGTAGTATAGGGAGGGCCCAGAACACTGAAGCTTTCTTT
TRBV6-1,TRBJ2-3,once,NA,CASSPGTHSTDTQYF,TGTGCCAGCAGTCCCGGGACTCATAGCACAGATACGCAGTATTTT
TRBV7-2,TRBJ2-7,NA,NA,CASSRTGLYEQYF,TGTGCCAGCAGTCGTACAGGGCTCTACGAGCAGTACTTC
TRBV9,TRBJ2-7,NA,TRBD2,CASSVGNLAGGYEQYF,TGTGCCAGCAGCGTCGGGAACTTAGCGGGAGGGTACGAGCAGTACTTC
TRBV19,TRBJ1-1,NA,NA,CASSTQGTTEAFF,TGTGCCAGCTCGACGCAGGGCACCACTGAAGCTTTCTTT
TRBV11-2,TRBJ2-3,NA,TRBD1,CASSSTGSTDTQYF,TGTGCCAGCAGCTCGACAGGGAGCACAGATACGCAGTATTTT